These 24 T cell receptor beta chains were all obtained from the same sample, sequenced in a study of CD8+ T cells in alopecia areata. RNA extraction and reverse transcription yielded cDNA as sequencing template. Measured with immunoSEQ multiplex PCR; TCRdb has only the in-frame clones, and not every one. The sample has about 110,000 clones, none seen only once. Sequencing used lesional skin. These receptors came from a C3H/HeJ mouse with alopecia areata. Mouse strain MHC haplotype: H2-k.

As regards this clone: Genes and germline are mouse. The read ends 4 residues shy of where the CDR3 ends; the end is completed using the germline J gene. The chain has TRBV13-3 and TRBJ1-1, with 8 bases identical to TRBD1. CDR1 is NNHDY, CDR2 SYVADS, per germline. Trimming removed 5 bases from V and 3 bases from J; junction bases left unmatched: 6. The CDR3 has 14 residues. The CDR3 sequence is CASSLRGRDTEVFF. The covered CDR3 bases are TGTGCCAGCAGCCTCAGGGGGCGCGACACA.

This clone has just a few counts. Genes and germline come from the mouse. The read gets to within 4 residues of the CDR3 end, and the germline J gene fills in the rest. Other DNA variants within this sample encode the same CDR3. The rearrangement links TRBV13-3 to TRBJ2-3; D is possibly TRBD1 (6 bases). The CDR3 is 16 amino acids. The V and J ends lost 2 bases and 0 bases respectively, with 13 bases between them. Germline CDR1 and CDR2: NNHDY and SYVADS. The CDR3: CASSETGTTSAETLYF. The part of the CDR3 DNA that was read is TGTGCCAGCAGTGAAACCGGGACAACTAGTGCAGAA.

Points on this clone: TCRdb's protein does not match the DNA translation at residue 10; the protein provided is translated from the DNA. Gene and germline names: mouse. The CDR3 loop is CTCSAVRGDTLYF. Partial CDR3 DNA: TGCACCTGCAGTGCAGTCAGGGGTGATACG. This rearrangement joins TRBV1 to TRBJ1-3, with a tentative D call TRBD1 (6 bases). The CDR3 end lies 3 residues beyond the end of the read and is filled in from the germline J gene. The CDR3 is made up of 13 amino acids. The V end was cut by 1 base, the J end by 8 bases, with 9 bases between. Germline values: CDR1 NSQYPW, CDR2 LRSPGD (reference sequence). The entire variable domain, with the rest obtained from reference TRBV1 and TRBJ1-3, is as follows: VTLLEQNPRWRLVPRGQAVNLRCILKNSQYPWMSWYQQDLQKQLQWLFTLRSPGDKEVKSLPGADYLATRVTDTELRLQVANMSQGRTLYCTCSAVRGDTLYFGEGSRLIVV.

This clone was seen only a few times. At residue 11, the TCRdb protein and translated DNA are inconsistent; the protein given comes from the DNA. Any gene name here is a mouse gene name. The CDR3: CASSIQADNSPLYF. The part of the CDR3 DNA that was read is TGTGCCAGCAGTATCCAGGCGGATAATTCGCCC. The chain carries TRBV19 and TRBJ1-6; D is unclear. The CDR3 goes on 3 residues after the read ends, and that part is filled in from the germline J gene. TRBJ1-6 is reported as an ORF; its role is uncertain. V lost 2 bases and J lost 5, with 8 bases in between. CDR1 is FNHDT, CDR2 SITEND, per germline (reference sequence). The CDR3 has 14 residues.

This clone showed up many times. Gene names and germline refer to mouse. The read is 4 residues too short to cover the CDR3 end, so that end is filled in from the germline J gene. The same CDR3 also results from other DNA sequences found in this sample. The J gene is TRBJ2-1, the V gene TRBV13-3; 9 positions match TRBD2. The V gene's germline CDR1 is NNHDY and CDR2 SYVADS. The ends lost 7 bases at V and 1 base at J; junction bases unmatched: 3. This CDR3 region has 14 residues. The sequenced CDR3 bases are TGTGCCAGCGCGACTGGGGGAAACTATGCT. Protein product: CASATGGNYA. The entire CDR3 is CASATGGNYAEQFF.

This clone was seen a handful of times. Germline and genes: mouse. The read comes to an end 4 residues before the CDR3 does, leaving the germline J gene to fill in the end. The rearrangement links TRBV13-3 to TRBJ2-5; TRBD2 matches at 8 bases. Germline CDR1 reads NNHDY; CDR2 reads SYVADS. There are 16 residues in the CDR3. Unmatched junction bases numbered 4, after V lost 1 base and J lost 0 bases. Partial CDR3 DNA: TGTGCCAGCAGTGATTTGGGGGGGAATAACCAAGAC. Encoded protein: CASSDLGGNNQD. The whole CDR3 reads CASSDLGGNNQDTQYF.

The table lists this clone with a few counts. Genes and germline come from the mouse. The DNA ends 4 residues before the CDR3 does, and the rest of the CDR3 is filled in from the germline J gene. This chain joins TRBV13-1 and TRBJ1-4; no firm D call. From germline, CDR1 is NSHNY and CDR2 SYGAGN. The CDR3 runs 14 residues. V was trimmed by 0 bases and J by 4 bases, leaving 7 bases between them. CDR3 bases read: TGTGCCAGCAGTGATGATCCCATCAACGAA. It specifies CASSDDPINE. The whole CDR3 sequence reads CASSDDPINERLFF. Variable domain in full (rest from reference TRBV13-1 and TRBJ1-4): EAAVTQSPRNKVTVTGGNVTLSCRQTNSHNYMYWYRQDTGHGLRLIHYSYGAGNLRIGDVPDGYKATRTTQEDFFLLLELASPSQTSLYFCASSDDPINERLFFGHGTKLSVL.

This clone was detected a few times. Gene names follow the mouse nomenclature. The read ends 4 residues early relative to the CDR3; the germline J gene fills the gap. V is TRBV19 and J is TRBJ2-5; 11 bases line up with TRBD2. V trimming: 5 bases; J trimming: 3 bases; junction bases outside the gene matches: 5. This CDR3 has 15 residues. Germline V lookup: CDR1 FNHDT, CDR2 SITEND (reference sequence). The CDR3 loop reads CASSRRLGGQDTQYF. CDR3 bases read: TGTGCCAGCAGCCGAAGACTGGGGGGGCAAGAC.

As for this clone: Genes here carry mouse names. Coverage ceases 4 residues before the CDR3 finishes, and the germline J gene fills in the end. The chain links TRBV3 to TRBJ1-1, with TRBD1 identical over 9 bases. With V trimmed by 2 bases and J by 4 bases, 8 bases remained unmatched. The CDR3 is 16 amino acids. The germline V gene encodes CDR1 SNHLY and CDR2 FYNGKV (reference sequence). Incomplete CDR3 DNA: TGTGCCAGCAGCTTAACTGGGGACAGGGATGCCACA. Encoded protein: CASSLTGDRDAT. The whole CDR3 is CASSLTGDRDATEVFF. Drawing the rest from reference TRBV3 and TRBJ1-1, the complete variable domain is GPKVLQIPSHQIIDMGQMVTLNCDPVSNHLYFYWYKQILGQQMEFLVNFYNGKVMEKSKLFKDQFSVERPDGSYFTLKIQPTALEDSAVYFCASSLTGDRDATEVFFGKGTRLTVV.

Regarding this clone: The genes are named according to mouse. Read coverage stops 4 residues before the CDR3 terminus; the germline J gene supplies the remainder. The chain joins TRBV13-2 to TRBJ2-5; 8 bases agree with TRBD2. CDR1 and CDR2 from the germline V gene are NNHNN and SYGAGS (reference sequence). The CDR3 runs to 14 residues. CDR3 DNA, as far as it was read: TGTGCCAGCGGTGATCCGGGGGGGCAGGAC. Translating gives CASGDPGGQD. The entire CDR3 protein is CASGDPGGQDTQYF.

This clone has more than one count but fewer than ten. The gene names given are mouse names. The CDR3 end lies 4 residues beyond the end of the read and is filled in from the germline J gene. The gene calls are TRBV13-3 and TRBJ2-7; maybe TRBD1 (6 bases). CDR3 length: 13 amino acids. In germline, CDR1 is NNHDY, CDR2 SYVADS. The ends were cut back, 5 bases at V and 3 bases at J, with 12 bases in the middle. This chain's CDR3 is CASRPGGGYEQYF. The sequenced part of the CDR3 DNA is TGTGCCAGCAGGCCCGGAGGGGGCTAT.

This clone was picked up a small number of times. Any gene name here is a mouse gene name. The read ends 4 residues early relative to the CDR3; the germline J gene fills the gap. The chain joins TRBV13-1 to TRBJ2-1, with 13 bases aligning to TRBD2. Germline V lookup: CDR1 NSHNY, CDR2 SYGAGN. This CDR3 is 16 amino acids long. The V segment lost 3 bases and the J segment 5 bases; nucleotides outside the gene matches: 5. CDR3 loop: CASSGTGGALNAEQFF. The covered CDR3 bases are TGTGCCAGCAGTGGGACTGGGGGGGCGCTAAATGCT.

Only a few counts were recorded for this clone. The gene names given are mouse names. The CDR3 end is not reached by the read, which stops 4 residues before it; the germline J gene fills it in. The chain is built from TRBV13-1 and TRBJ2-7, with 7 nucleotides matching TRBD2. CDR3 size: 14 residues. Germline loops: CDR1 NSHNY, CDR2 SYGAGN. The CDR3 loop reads CASSDGWGEYEQYF. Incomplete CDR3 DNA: TGTGCCAGCAGTGATGGTTGGGGGGAGTAT.

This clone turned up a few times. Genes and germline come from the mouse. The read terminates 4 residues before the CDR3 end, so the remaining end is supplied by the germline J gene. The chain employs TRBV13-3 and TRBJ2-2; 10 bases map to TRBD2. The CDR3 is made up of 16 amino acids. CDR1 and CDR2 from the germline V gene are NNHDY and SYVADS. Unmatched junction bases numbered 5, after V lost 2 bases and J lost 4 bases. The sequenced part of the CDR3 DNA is TGTGCCAGCAGTGAACCGGGACTGGGGTTCACCGGG. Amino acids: CASSEPGLGFTG. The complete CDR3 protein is CASSEPGLGFTGQLYF. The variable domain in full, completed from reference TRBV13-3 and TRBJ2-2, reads EAAVTQSPRSKVAVTGGKVTLSCHQTNNHDYMYWYRQDTGHGLRLIHYSYVADSTEKGDIPDGYKASRPSQENFSLILELASLSQTAVYFCASSEPGLGFTGQLYFGEGSKLTVL.

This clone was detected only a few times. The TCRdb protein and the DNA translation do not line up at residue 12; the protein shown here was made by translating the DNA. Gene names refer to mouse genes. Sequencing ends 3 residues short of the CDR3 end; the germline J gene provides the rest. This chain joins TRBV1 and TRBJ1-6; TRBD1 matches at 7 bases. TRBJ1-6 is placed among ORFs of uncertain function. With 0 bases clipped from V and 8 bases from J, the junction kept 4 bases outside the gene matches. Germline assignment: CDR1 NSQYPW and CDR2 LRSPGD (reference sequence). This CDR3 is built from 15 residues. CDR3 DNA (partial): TGCACCTGCAGTGCAGATCGGCAGGGGGATTCGCCC. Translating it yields CTCSADRQGDSP. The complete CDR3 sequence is CTCSADRQGDSPLYF.

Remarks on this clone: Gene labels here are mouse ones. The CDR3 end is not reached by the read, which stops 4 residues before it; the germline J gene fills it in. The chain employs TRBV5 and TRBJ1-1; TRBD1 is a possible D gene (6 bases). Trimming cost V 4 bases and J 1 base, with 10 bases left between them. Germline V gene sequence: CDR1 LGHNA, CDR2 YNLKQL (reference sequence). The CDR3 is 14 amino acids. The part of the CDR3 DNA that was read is TGTGCCAGCAGCCCGGGACAACAAAACACA. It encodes CASSPGQQNT. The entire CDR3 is CASSPGQQNTEVFF.

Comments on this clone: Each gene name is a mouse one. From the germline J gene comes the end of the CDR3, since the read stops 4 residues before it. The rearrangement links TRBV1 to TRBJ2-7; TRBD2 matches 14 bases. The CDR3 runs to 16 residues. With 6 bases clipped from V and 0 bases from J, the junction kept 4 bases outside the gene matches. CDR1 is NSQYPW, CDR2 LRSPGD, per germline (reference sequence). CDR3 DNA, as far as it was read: TGCACCTGCAGGCGGGGACTGGGGGGGCCCTCCTAT. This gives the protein CTCRRGLGGPSY. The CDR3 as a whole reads CTCRRGLGGPSYEQYF.

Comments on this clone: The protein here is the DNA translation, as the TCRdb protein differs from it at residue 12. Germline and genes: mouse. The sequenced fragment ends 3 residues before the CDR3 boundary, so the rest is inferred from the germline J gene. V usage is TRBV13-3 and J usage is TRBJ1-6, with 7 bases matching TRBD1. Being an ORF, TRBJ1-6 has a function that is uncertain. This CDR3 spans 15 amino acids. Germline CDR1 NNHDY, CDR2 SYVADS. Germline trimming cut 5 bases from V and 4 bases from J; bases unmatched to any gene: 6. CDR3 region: CASREGGAYNSPLYF. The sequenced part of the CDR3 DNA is TGTGCCAGCAGGGAAGGGGGCGCTTATAATTCGCCC.

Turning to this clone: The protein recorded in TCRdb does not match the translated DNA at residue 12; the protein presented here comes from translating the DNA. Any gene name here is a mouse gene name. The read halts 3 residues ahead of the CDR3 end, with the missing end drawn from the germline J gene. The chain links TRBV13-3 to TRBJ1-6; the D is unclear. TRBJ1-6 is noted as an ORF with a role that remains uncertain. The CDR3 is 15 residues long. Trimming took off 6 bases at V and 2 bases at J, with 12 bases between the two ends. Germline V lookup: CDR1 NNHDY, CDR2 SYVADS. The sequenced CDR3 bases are TGTGCCAGCAAAAACGACAACGCCTATAATTCGCCC. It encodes CASKNDNAYNSP. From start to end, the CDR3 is CASKNDNAYNSPLYF.

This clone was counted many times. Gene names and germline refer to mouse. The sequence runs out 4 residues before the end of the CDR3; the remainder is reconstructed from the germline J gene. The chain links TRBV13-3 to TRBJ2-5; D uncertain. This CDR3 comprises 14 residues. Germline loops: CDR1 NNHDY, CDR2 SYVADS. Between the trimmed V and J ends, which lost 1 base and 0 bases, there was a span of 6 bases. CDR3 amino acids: CASSDLENQDTQYF. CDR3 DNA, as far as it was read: TGTGCCAGCAGTGATCTGGAAAACCAAGAC.

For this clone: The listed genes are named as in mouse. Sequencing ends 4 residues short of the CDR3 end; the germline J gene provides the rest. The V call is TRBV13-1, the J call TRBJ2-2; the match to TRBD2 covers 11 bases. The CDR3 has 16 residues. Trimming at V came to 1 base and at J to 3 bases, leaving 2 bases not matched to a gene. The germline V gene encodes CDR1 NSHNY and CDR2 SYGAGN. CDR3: CASSDPTGGDTGQLYF. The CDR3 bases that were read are TGTGCCAGCAGTGATCCGACTGGGGGGGACACCGGG.

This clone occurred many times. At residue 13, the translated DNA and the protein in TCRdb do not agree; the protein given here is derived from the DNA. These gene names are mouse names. The chain's CDR3 is CTCSADRGEGGNTLYF. The DNA read from the CDR3 is TGCACCTGCAGTGCAGACCGGGGGGAAGGTGGAAATACG. The chain joins TRBV1 to TRBJ1-3; TRBD1 might be the D (5 bases). From the germline J gene comes the end of the CDR3, since the read stops 3 residues before it. Germline V gives CDR1 NSQYPW, CDR2 LRSPGD (reference sequence). The CDR3 is 16 amino acids. V was cut by 0 bases and J by 3 bases, with 12 bases left in between.

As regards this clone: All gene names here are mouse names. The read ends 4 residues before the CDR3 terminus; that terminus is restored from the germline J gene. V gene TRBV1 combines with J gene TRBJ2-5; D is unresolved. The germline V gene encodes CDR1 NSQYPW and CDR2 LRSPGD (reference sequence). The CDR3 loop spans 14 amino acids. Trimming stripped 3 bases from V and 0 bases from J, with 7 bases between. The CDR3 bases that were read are TGCACCTGCAGTGCTATGTTTAACCAAGAC. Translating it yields CTCSAMFNQD. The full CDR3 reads CTCSAMFNQDTQYF.

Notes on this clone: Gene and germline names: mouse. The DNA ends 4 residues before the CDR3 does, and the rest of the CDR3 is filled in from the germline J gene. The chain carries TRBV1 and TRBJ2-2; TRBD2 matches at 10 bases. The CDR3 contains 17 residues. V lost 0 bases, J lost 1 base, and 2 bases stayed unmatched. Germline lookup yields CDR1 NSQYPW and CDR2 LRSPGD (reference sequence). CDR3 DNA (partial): TGCACCTGCAGTGCAGATAGGACTGGGGGAAACACCGGG. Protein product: CTCSADRTGGNTG. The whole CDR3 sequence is CTCSADRTGGNTGQLYF.